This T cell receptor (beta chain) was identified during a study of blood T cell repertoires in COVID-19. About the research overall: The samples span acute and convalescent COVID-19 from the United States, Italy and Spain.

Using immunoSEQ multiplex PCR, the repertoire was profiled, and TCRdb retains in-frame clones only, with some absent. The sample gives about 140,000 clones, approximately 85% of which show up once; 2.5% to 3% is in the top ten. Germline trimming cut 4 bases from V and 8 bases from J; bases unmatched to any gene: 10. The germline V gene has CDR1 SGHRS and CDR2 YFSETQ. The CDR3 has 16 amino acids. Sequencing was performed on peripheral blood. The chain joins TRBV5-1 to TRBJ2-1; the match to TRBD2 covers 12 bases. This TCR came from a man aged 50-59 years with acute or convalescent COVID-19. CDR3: CASSPASGGAVDEQFF. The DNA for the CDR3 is TGCGCCAGCAGCCCCGCTAGCGGGGGGGCCGTGGATGAGCAGTTCTTC.